This entry lists 26 T cell receptor beta chains sequenced from one sample in a study of OX40 agonist ivuxolimab in advanced cancers. Assay: immunoSEQ multiplex PCR; the TCRdb copy retains only in-frame clones and omits some. The sample has 77,000 or so clones, about nine tenths seen once; the top ten hold roughly 0.64%. Sequenced material: CD4+ or CD8+ T cells sorted from blood, taken in a trial of the OX40 agonist ivuxolimab. Every receptor here comes from an adult with an advanced solid tumor such as melanoma, head and neck, liver or kidney cancer.

The chain uses TRBV7-2 and TRBJ2-3, with TRBD2 matching over 9 bases. Germline trimming cut 6 bases from V and 6 bases from J; bases unmatched to any gene: 13. This CDR3 spans 16 amino acids. Per germline, CDR1 SGHTA and CDR2 FQGNSA. CDR3 in DNA: TGTGCCAGCAGTCTTCTCGGCGGGGGGGCAGGGGATACGCAGTATTTT. The encoded protein is CASSLLGGGAGDTQYF.

Details on this clone: The identical CDR3 is also encoded by other nucleotide sequences in the sample. The chain has TRBV9 and TRBJ2-3; D perhaps matches TRBD1 (6 bases). CDR1 SGDLS and CDR2 YYNGEE come from the germline V gene. Trimming cost V 0 bases and J 0 bases, with 8 bases left between them. The CDR3 has 15 amino acids. The CDR3 here is CASSVEQGSTDTQYF. In nucleotides, the CDR3 is TGTGCCAGCAGCGTAGAACAGGGCAGCACAGATACGCAGTATTTT.

This chain uses TRBV9 with TRBJ1-2; a weak D match, TRBD1 (6 bases). Germline-derived CDR1 and CDR2 are SGDLS and YYNGEE. Trimming left V 4 bases short and J 8 bases short, with 24 bases between. The CDR3 extends over 16 amino acids. CDR3 in amino acids: CASSPSLMGRGRGYTF. The CDR3 DNA reads as TGTGCCAGCAGCCCATCCCTCATGGGGCGGGGGCGAGGCTACACCTTC.

The CDR3 sequence: CASSFLGEQYF. CDR3 in DNA: TGTGCCAGCAGTTTCTTGGGTGAGCAGTACTTC. The chain employs TRBV28 and TRBJ2-7; no definite D call. The germline gives CDR1 MDHEN, CDR2 SYDVKM. Between the trimmed V and J ends, which lost 3 bases and 7 bases, there was a span of 7 bases. This CDR3 has 11 residues.

The V call is TRBV6-1, the J call TRBJ2-2; D is uncertain. There are 17 residues in the CDR3. The germline gives CDR1 MNHNS, CDR2 SASEGT. Trimming removed 0 bases at V and 1 base at J, with 12 bases between. The CDR3 DNA reads as TGTGCCAGCAGTGAAGCGCTGGGTTGGCAGAACACCGGGGAGCTGTTTTTT. It is translated as CASSEALGWQNTGELFF.

The CDR3 protein is CASSLEGFFQETQYF. The CDR3 DNA is TGTGCCAGCAGCTTAGAGGGCTTTTTTCAAGAGACCCAGTACTTC. This rearrangement joins TRBV7-9 to TRBJ2-5; D remains ambiguous. The germline CDR1 and CDR2 sequences are SEHNR and FQNEAQ (reference sequence). With 1 base removed from V and 2 bases from J, the gap between germline ends came to 11 bases. This CDR3 is built from 15 residues.

The gene calls are TRBV9 and TRBJ2-1; possible D gene TRBD2, 6 bases. Germline-derived CDR1 and CDR2 are SGDLS and YYNGEE. V shed 4 bases and J shed 6 bases, with 17 bases lying between them. This CDR3 has 15 residues. The CDR3: CASSPHEGLPNEQFF. CDR3 coding DNA: TGTGCCAGCAGCCCGCATGAGGGACTCCCCAATGAGCAGTTCTTC.

The J gene is TRBJ1-3, the V gene TRBV6-6, with D perhaps matching TRBD1 (5 bases). The CDR3 totals 15 residues. Germline values: CDR1 MNHNY, CDR2 SVGAGI (reference sequence). V was cut by 4 bases and J by 1 base, with 11 bases left in between. The CDR3 spells CASSSQGLSGNTIYF. CDR3 coding DNA: TGTGCCAGCAGTTCTCAGGGTCTATCTGGAAACACCATATATTTT.

The rearrangement links TRBV7-9 to TRBJ1-5, with TRBD1 matching 8 bases. V dropped 5 bases and J dropped 7; count of bases not matched to a gene: 4. The CDR3 has 13 residues. Per the germline V gene, CDR1 is SEHNR and CDR2 is FQNEAQ (reference sequence). The CDR3 region has the DNA TGTGCCAGCAGCGGACAGGGAGGACAGCCCCAGCATTTT. Translated, it gives CASSGQGGQPQHF.

This sequence joins TRBV6-4 and TRBJ1-5; D unresolved. Germline V CDR1 and CDR2: MRHNA, SNTAGT. The CDR3 has 15 amino acids. The ends were cut back, 5 bases at V and 2 bases at J, with 13 bases in the middle. The CDR3 region is CASSFRGWGNQPQHF. In nucleotides, the CDR3 is TGTGCCAGCAGTTTTCGGGGTTGGGGCAATCAGCCCCAGCATTTT.

The rearrangement joins TRBV9 to TRBJ2-1, with 9 nucleotides matching TRBD1. Germline-derived CDR1 and CDR2 are SGDLS and YYNGEE. The CDR3 runs to 15 residues. Germline trimming cut 4 bases from V and 8 bases from J; bases unmatched to any gene: 10. The DNA for the CDR3 is TGTGCCAGCAGCCCACAGGGGGCCTATGTTGATGAGCAGTTCTTC. Protein product: CASSPQGAYVDEQFF.

The J gene is TRBJ1-1, the V gene TRBV18; weak D call: TRBD1 (6 bases). The CDR3 sequence is 13 residues long. Deletions cut 3 bases from V and 3 bases from J, with 8 bases between. CDR1 is KGHSH, CDR2 LQKENI, per germline. The DNA for the CDR3 is TGTGCCAGCTCACCGTACAGGGACACTGAAGCTTTCTTT. Its protein product is CASSPYRDTEAFF.

This chain uses TRBV6-6 with TRBJ1-2; 7 bases align to TRBD1. The ends lost 5 bases at V and 4 bases at J; junction bases unmatched: 13. Germline values: CDR1 MNHNY, CDR2 SVGAGI (reference sequence). The CDR3 runs 16 residues. DNA for the CDR3: TGTGCCAGCAGTAGCCCGACAGGGAGCTTTTCCTATGGCTACACCTTC. Its translation is CASSSPTGSFSYGYTF.

This chain joins TRBV19 and TRBJ2-1; D call uncertain. CDR1 is LNHDA and CDR2 is SQIVND in the germline V gene (reference sequence). The CDR3 runs 12 residues. V was cut by 1 base and J by 10 bases, with 8 bases left in between. CDR3 nucleotide sequence: TGTGCCAGTAGTATAGCGGGCTGGGAGCAGTTCTTC. Translating gives CASSIAGWEQFF. Combining the CDR3 with reference TRBV19 and TRBJ2-1 gives the whole variable domain DGGITQSPKYLFRKEGQNVTLSCEQNLNHDAMYWYRQDPGQGLRLIYYSQIVNDFQKGDIAEGYSVSREKKESFPLTVTSAQKNPTAFYLCASSIAGWEQFFGPGTRLTVL.

The chain combines TRBV5-5 with TRBJ1-1; 7 bases map to TRBD1. Trimming took 3 bases from V and 0 from J; bases not matched to a gene: 5. The CDR3 is made up of 15 amino acids. Germline CDR1 and CDR2: SGHKS and YYEKEE (reference sequence). For the CDR3, the DNA is TGTGCCAGCAGCTCCTTGACAGGGATGAACACTGAAGCTTTCTTT. This gives the protein CASSSLTGMNTEAFF.

CDR3 sequence: CASSPGDEEKLFF. CDR3 sequence (DNA): TGTGCCAGCTCACCAGGGGACGAAGAAAAACTGTTTTTT. The chain combines TRBV18 with TRBJ1-4, with D perhaps matching TRBD1 (5 bases). Trimming shortened V by 2 bases and J by 8 bases, and 9 bases separated the two germline ends. CDR3 length: 13 amino acids. CDR1 KGHSH and CDR2 LQKENI come from the germline V gene.

J is TRBJ2-7 and V is TRBV11-2, with D possibly TRBD2 on 6 matching bases. The CDR3 is 15 residues long. In germline, CDR1 is SGHAT, CDR2 FQNNGV. Trimming took off 3 bases at V and 3 bases at J, with 15 bases between the two ends. The CDR3 coding sequence is TGTGCCAGCAGCTTCCCGGAGGGAGTTCTCTACGAGCAGTACTTC. This gives the protein CASSFPEGVLYEQYF. Full variable domain (missing parts from reference TRBV11-2 and TRBJ2-7): EAGVAQSPRYKIIEKRQSVAFWCNPISGHATLYWYQQILGQGPKLLIQFQNNGVVDDSQLPKDRFSAERLKGVDSTLKIQPAKLEDSAVYLCASSFPEGVLYEQYFGPGTRLTVT.

The V and J genes are TRBV4-1 and TRBJ1-3; D possibly corresponds to TRBD1 (6 bases). This CDR3 is built from 16 residues. V lost 0 bases and J lost 4, with 13 bases in between. The germline V gene encodes CDR1 MGHRA and CDR2 YSYEKL. As DNA, the CDR3 is TGCGCCAGCAGCCAAGATTTTGGGGGGCCAGGAAACACCATATATTTT. This sequence encodes CASSQDFGGPGNTIYF.

This chain's CDR3 is CSVSQGITNEKLFF. The CDR3 coding sequence is TGCAGCGTCAGCCAGGGGATAACTAATGAAAAACTGTTTTTT. This rearrangement joins TRBV29-1 to TRBJ1-4, with TRBD1 as a possible D gene (6 bases). This CDR3 has 14 amino acids. CDR1 is SQVTM and CDR2 is ANQGSEA in the germline V gene. The V gene lost 6 bases and the J gene lost 1 base, with 12 bases spanning the gap.

This chain links TRBV27 with TRBJ2-7, with 11 bases lining up with TRBD1. This CDR3 contains 15 residues. Germline V gene lookup returns CDR1 MNHEY and CDR2 SMNVEV (reference sequence). V shed 7 bases, J shed 12 bases, and the junction held 17 bases outside the gene matches. The CDR3 region has the DNA TGTGCCAGCAAACGCACGAGGATGGGACAGGGGGAACGGTACTTC. This sequence encodes CASKRTRMGQGERYF.

The chain has TRBV7-9 and TRBJ2-1; 10 nucleotides align to TRBD2. Per the germline V gene, CDR1 is SEHNR and CDR2 is FQNEAQ (reference sequence). The length of the CDR3 is 15 residues. With 2 bases clipped from V and 8 bases from J, the junction kept 6 bases outside the gene matches. This CDR3 is CASSLTAGGFDEQFF. CDR3 nucleotides: TGTGCCAGCAGCTTAACAGCGGGAGGGTTTGATGAGCAGTTCTTC.

This chain uses TRBV19 with TRBJ2-2; D is unresolved. Between the trimmed V and J ends, which lost 6 bases and 0 bases, there was a span of 5 bases. The CDR3 contains 13 residues. Germline V gene sequence: CDR1 LNHDA, CDR2 SQIVND (reference sequence). DNA of the CDR3: TGTGCCAGTAGAAGGGCGAACACCGGGGAGCTGTTTTTT. Translating it yields CASRRANTGELFF. Together with reference TRBV19 and TRBJ2-2, the CDR3 gives the full variable domain: DGGITQSPKYLFRKEGQNVTLSCEQNLNHDAMYWYRQDPGQGLRLIYYSQIVNDFQKGDIAEGYSVSREKKESFPLTVTSAQKNPTAFYLCASRRANTGELFFGEGSRLTVL.

V and J are TRBV28 and TRBJ1-4; 9 bases map to TRBD1. Germline V gene lookup returns CDR1 MDHEN and CDR2 SYDVKM. Trimming took 5 bases from V and 5 from J; bases not matched to a gene: 3. The CDR3 contains 14 residues. The CDR3 protein is CASSPGTGNEKLFF. The CDR3 DNA is TGTGCCAGCAGTCCCGGGACAGGGAATGAAAAACTGTTTTTT.

The chain links TRBV9 to TRBJ2-3, with 8 bases identical to TRBD2. Germline trimming cut 0 bases from V and 2 bases from J; bases unmatched to any gene: 5. The CDR3 contains 16 residues. Germline V CDR1 and CDR2: SGDLS, YYNGEE. The chain's CDR3 is CASSVGDGGATDTQYF. The CDR3, as DNA: TGTGCCAGCAGCGTAGGGGACGGGGGGGCCACAGATACGCAGTATTTT.

V gene TRBV13 combines with J gene TRBJ1-6, with 7 bases aligning to TRBD1. Germline CDR1 reads PRHDT; CDR2 reads FYEKMQ (reference sequence). This CDR3 comprises 16 residues. V was clipped by 6 bases and J by 5 bases; unmatched bases: 10. The CDR3 loop is CASRPRSRGNNSPLHF. The CDR3 bases are TGTGCCAGCAGGCCTCGTTCCAGGGGGAATAATTCACCCCTCCACTTT.

The genes are TRBV5-1 and TRBJ1-4; D is perhaps TRBD1 (5 bases). This CDR3 is built from 15 residues. V lost 2 bases, J lost 5 bases, and 13 bases lay in between. The germline V gene encodes CDR1 SGHRS and CDR2 YFSETQ. The CDR3 protein is CASSFDRSKNEKLFF. CDR3 DNA sequence: TGCGCCAGCAGCTTTGACAGATCCAAAAATGAAAAACTGTTTTTT.